These T cell receptor beta chains were read from a single sample in a study of cytomegalovirus exposure and HLA in healthy donors. Only in-frame clones appear in the TCRdb table, and some are missing; sequencing was by immunoSEQ multiplex PCR. The sample includes more than 95,000 clones, over 60% seen only once; the top ten take about 4.5%. Sequencing used PBMCs. The source of these receptors is a man aged 60 to 75 in good health and CMV-seropositive. Both conserved end residues are part of each CDR3. Clone size appears in some rows only: once, few, many, or a class for an expanded clone.

V gene,clone size,CDR3 length,CDR3 protein
TRBV29-1,.,14,CSVEGEASTDTQYF
TRBV29-1,.,13,CSVERNSNYGYTF
TRBV7-3,.,13,CASSSSGGTEAFF
TRBV6-4,.,15,CASRTPGQGNQPQHF
TRBV9,once,14,CASSAEQGVGGYTF
TRBV28,few,14,CASSPNQVDQPQHF
TRBV6-5,.,12,CASSYFGTREYF
TRBV6-5,.,14,CASRTRGGSTEAFF
TRBV28,.,14,CASSPGLSNQPQHF
TRBV9,.,10,CASSVSIQYF
TRBV4-1,.,16,CASSQRTSGYTDTQYF
TRBV6-5,few,14,CASSLQGENTEAFF
TRBV28,.,15,CASTVMGEGGYEQYF
TRBV6-5,.,13,CASSRWESTEAFF
TRBV28,.,14,CASSFFALGNEQYF
TRBV10-1,once,13,CASSTSPEETQYF
TRBV5-6,.,13,CASSFGAGEEAFF
TRBV9,.,16,CASSVNFGPGSGELFF
TRBV30,.,14,CAWGKGAALGEQYF
TRBV7-9,.,14,CASSLGQIQETQYF
TRBV30,.,14,CAWSTTGGAVGYTF
TRBV4-2,.,15,CASSRDLQGPGELFF
TRBV7-9,few,15,CASSLAMGANYGYTF